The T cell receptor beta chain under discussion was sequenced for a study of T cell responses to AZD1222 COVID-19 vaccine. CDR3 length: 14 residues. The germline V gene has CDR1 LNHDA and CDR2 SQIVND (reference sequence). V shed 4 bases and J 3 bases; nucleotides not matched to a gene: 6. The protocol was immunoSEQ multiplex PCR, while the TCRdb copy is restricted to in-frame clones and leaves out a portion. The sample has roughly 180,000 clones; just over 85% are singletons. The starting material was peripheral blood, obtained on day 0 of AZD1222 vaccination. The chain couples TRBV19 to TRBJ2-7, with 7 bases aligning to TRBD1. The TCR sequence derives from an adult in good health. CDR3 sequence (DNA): TGTGCCAGTAGTACAGGACAGGTCCTCTACGAGCAGTACTTC. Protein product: CASSTGQVLYEQYF.